These 29 T cell receptor beta chains were all obtained from the same sample, sequenced in a study of cytomegalovirus exposure and HLA in healthy donors (dated by TCRdb to 2017 to 2019). The library relied on the immunoSEQ multiplex PCR assay. The multiplex PCR relied on a mix of 60 forward primers for TCR Vbeta segments and 13 reverse primers for TCR Jbeta segments. TCRdb provides this immuneACCESS table in a form limited to in-frame rearrangements. Some clones are lacking; in checked studies, under half of them reflect an unresolved V gene, and why the rest are absent is not known. This sample gives 160,000 or so clones in total; roughly 80% of them show up just once. In total, the top ten clones hold 1.4% of the sample. The sequenced sample consisted of PBMCs. Every receptor here comes from a woman between 25 and 40 years old in good health and CMV-seronegative.

The V gene is TRBV7-8, the J gene TRBJ1-2, with D hard to call. This CDR3 is 12 amino acids long. Trimming removed 5 bases from V and 7 bases from J, with 11 bases in between. The germline gives CDR1 SGHVS, CDR2 FQNEAQ. DNA of the CDR3: TGTGCCAGCAGCCCTCGAGACACTGGCTACACCTTC. Translated, it gives CASSPRDTGYTF.

This clone was counted between two and nine times. The CDR3 protein is CASNQGVTSTDTQYF. The CDR3 region has the DNA TGTGCCAGCAATCAGGGGGTCACCAGCACAGATACGCAGTATTTT. The chain joins TRBV6-1 to TRBJ2-3, with 7 bases that match TRBD1. The CDR3 runs to 15 residues. V lost 7 bases, J lost 0 bases, and 7 bases stayed unmatched. Germline values: CDR1 MNHNS, CDR2 SASEGT.

There are a few counts of this clone. The rearrangement links TRBV28 to TRBJ2-1; tentatively, D is TRBD2 (5 bases). The CDR3 has 15 amino acids. V was cut by 4 bases and J by 8 bases, with 18 bases left in between. From germline, CDR1 is MDHEN and CDR2 SYDVKM. CDR3 sequence: CASSSPRAKRYEQFF. The DNA for the CDR3 is TGTGCCAGCAGTTCCCCGAGGGCGAAGAGATATGAGCAGTTCTTC.

The chain has TRBV20-1 and TRBJ1-1; maybe TRBD1 (5 bases). Trimming took off 5 bases at V and 3 bases at J, with 7 bases between the two ends. CDR3 length: 11 residues. Germline V CDR1 and CDR2: DFQATT, SNEGSKA (reference sequence). CDR3 amino acids: CSALRDTEAFF. CDR3 DNA: TGCAGTGCTCTCAGGGACACTGAAGCTTTCTTT.

This sequence joins TRBV10-2 and TRBJ1-1; D remains unclear. V gave up 7 bases and J gave up 4 bases, with 13 bases separating them. CDR1 is WSHSY and CDR2 is SAAADI in the germline V gene. The CDR3 runs to 13 residues. The CDR3 coding sequence is TGCGCCAGCATCGGGGTTCCGAGCACTGAAGCTTTCTTT. It translates to CASIGVPSTEAFF.

V and J are TRBV6-5 and TRBJ1-6; D uncertain. From germline, CDR1 is MNHEY and CDR2 SVGAGI. This CDR3 spans 13 amino acids. V lost 5 bases to trimming and J lost 10 bases, with 12 bases between them. This CDR3 is CASSETRGSPLHF. The CDR3, as DNA: TGTGCCAGCAGTGAAACACGTGGCTCACCCCTCCACTTT.

The chain employs TRBV9 and TRBJ1-6; D gene unclear. Germline CDR1 and CDR2: SGDLS and YYNGEE. This CDR3 has 17 amino acids. Deletions cut 3 bases from V and 0 bases from J, with 13 bases between. CDR3 nucleotide sequence: TGTGCCAGCAGCGGAACAGCCCAGAGCTCCTATAATTCACCCCTCCACTTT. Translating gives CASSGTAQSSYNSPLHF.

This clone was observed a handful of times. This chain uses TRBV4-2 with TRBJ2-1, with TRBD2 identical over 9 bases. Germline assignment: CDR1 LGHNA and CDR2 YNFKEQ. Trimming removed 4 bases from V and 5 bases from J; junction bases left unmatched: 9. CDR3 length: 16 residues. For the CDR3, the DNA is TGTGCCAGCAGCCTCGTGGGGACTAGCAAAAACAATGAGCAGTTCTTC. Translation: CASSLVGTSKNNEQFF.

A single count supports this clone. The chain recombines TRBV4-1 with TRBJ2-5; 8 nucleotides align to TRBD2. The closer fit of TRBJ2-7 to the DNA end suggests the J call may be wrong. The CDR3 spans 16 residues. In germline, CDR1 is MGHRA, CDR2 YSYEKL. The CDR3 bases are TGCGCCAGCAGCCCCCGGATAGCGGGGCTCTCCTACGAGCAGTACTTC. This gives the protein CASSPRIAGLSYEQYF.

The chain couples TRBV2 to TRBJ1-2, with D possibly TRBD1 on 5 matching bases. Trimming removed 7 bases from V and 2 bases from J, with 20 bases in between. The germline gives CDR1 SNHLY, CDR2 FYNNEI. CDR3 length: 16 amino acids. The CDR3 DNA is TGTGCCAGCATAAGGGGATCGGTGGGGCCGAACTATGGCTACACCTTC. It is translated as CASIRGSVGPNYGYTF.

J is TRBJ2-5 and V is TRBV9; 8 bases map to TRBD1. With 4 bases clipped from V and 1 base from J, the junction kept 3 bases outside the gene matches. Germline V gives CDR1 SGDLS, CDR2 YYNGEE. The CDR3 length is 14 residues. The CDR3 region has the DNA TGTGCCAGCAGCCCCGGGACAGGCCAAGAGACCCAGTACTTC. Its translation is CASSPGTGQETQYF. The entire variable domain, with the rest obtained from reference TRBV9 and TRBJ2-5, is as follows: DSGVTQTPKHLITATGQRVTLRCSPRSGDLSVYWYQQSLDQGLQFLIQYYNGEERAKGNILERFSAQQFPDLHSELNLSSLELGDSALYFCASSPGTGQETQYFGPGTRLLVL.

V usage is TRBV27 and J usage is TRBJ2-7; 10 bases align to TRBD2. Germline V lookup: CDR1 MNHEY, CDR2 SMNVEV (reference sequence). Trimming removed 5 bases from V and 4 bases from J; junction bases left unmatched: 8. This CDR3 spans 15 amino acids. CDR3 in amino acids: CASSHRLAGVYEQYF. CDR3 bases: TGTGCCAGCAGTCACCGGCTAGCGGGGGTATACGAGCAGTACTTC.

The chain joins TRBV5-8 to TRBJ1-6, with D maybe TRBD1 (6 bases). This CDR3 contains 14 residues. V lost 3 bases, J lost 9 bases, and 13 bases lay in between. Germline values: CDR1 SGHTS, CDR2 YDEGEE. DNA for the CDR3: TGTGCCAGCAGCTGGGGGCAGGTAACTTCACCCCTCCACTTT. Translating it yields CASSWGQVTSPLHF.

This chain joins TRBV15 and TRBJ2-7, with 7 bases matching TRBD2. This CDR3 comprises 14 residues. Germline values: CDR1 LNHNV, CDR2 YYDKDF (reference sequence). Trimming took 9 bases from V and 3 from J; bases not matched to a gene: 11. The CDR3 loop is CATCRGGLDYEQYF. The CDR3 DNA is TGTGCCACTTGCCGGGGTGGACTAGACTACGAGCAGTACTTC. Filled out from reference TRBV15 and TRBJ2-7, the complete variable domain reads DAMVIQNPRYQVTQFGKPVTLSCSQTLNHNVMYWYQQKSSQAPKLLFHYYDKDFNNEADTPDNFQSRRPNTSFCFLDIRSPGLGDTAMYLCATCRGGLDYEQYFGPGTRLTVT.

About this clone: Additional DNA sequences in this sample encode the identical CDR3. J is TRBJ2-5 and V is TRBV19; 9 bases line up with TRBD1. With 4 bases clipped from V and 3 bases from J, the junction kept 3 bases outside the gene matches. Germline CDR1 LNHDA, CDR2 SQIVND (reference sequence). This CDR3 has 14 residues. CDR3 amino acids: CASSTTGGEETQYF. The CDR3 nucleotides read TGTGCCAGTAGTACGACAGGGGGGGAAGAGACCCAGTACTTC.

The chain recombines TRBV4-1 with TRBJ1-1; D may be TRBD1 (6 bases). Per germline, CDR1 MGHRA and CDR2 YSYEKL. This CDR3 is built from 14 residues. V was clipped by 4 bases and J by 1 base, with 10 bases between them. The CDR3 loop is CASSLQTGNTEAFF. In DNA, the CDR3 is TGCGCCAGCAGCCTTCAGACAGGGAACACTGAAGCTTTCTTT.

The chain has TRBV5-4 and TRBJ2-5; no definite D call. The length of the CDR3 is 12 residues. Germline CDR1 and CDR2: SGHNT and YYREEE (reference sequence). The V end lost 3 bases, the J end lost 1 base, and 4 bases lay between the germline ends. The CDR3 sequence: CASSSGQETQYF. CDR3 DNA: TGTGCCAGCAGCTCAGGCCAAGAGACCCAGTACTTC.

The chain combines TRBV29-1 with TRBJ2-3; 11 bases map to TRBD2. Germline V gives CDR1 SQVTM, CDR2 ANQGSEA. Trimming cost V 5 bases and J 4 bases; bases outside gene matches: 8. The CDR3 has 15 amino acids. CDR3 in amino acids: CSVSSSGGRPDTQYF. CDR3 DNA sequence: TGCAGCGTTTCCTCTAGCGGGGGGCGACCAGATACGCAGTATTTT.

The chain joins TRBV19 to TRBJ1-2; 8 bases are a match to TRBD1. The ends lost 7 bases at V and 6 bases at J; junction bases unmatched: 7. The germline V gene encodes CDR1 LNHDA and CDR2 SQIVND (reference sequence). This CDR3 region has 13 residues. CDR3 region: CASIDRGTDGYTF. The DNA for the CDR3 is TGTGCCAGTATTGACAGGGGCACGGATGGCTACACCTTC.

About this clone itself: Germline and junction disagree at one end, which may indicate a read error. Other DNA sequences from this sample encode an identical CDR3 as well. The chain uses TRBV7-9 and TRBJ1-1; D is possibly TRBD1 (5 bases). The CDR3 loop spans 13 amino acids. CDR1 and CDR2 (germline): SEHNR, FQNEAQ (reference sequence). CDR3 amino acids: CASSFTGNTEAFF. CDR3 nucleotides: TGTGCCAGCAGTTTCACAGGAAACACTGAGGCTTTCTTT.

J is TRBJ1-2 and V is TRBV30; D is undetermined. Germline V gene sequence: CDR1 GTSNPN, CDR2 SVGIG (reference sequence). Trimming stripped 4 bases from V and 4 bases from J, with 13 bases between. The CDR3 consists of 13 residues. This CDR3 is CAWNPLLGYGYTF. The CDR3 region has the DNA TGTGCCTGGAATCCCTTACTAGGCTATGGCTACACCTTC. The whole variable domain, filled in from reference TRBV30 and TRBJ1-2, reads SQTIHQWPATLVQPVGSPLSLECTVEGTSNPNLYWYRQAAGRGLQLLFYSVGIGQISSEVPQNLSASRPQDRQFILSSKKLLLSDSGFYLCAWNPLLGYGYTFGSGTRLTVV.

Remarks on this clone: Its ends do not fully match the called genes, so a read error is possible. J is TRBJ2-6 and V is TRBV7-9, with TRBD2 identical over 9 bases. This CDR3 region has 16 residues. Germline CDR1 reads SEHNR; CDR2 reads FQNEAQ (reference sequence). In DNA, the CDR3 is TGTTCCAGCCCCGAGGGCGGGGGGGCTGGGGCCAACGTCCTGACTTTC. This codes for CSSPEGGGAGANVLTF.

The chain combines TRBV2 with TRBJ2-7; a possible D gene is TRBD1 (5 bases). CDR3 size: 14 residues. Trimming shortened V by 3 bases and J by 3 bases, and 12 bases separated the two germline ends. Germline-derived CDR1 and CDR2 are SNHLY and FYNNEI. Here the CDR3 reads CASSDSRQNYEQYF. The CDR3 nucleotides are TGTGCCAGCAGTGATAGTAGACAGAACTACGAGCAGTACTTC.

A remark on this clone: One junction end does not reproduce the germline sequence, and a read error may be involved. The chain couples TRBV7-8 to TRBJ1-5, with D maybe TRBD1 (6 bases). The CDR3 has 17 residues. CDR1 is SGHVS, CDR2 FQNEAQ, per germline. This chain's CDR3 is CASTLGTGGRFDQPQHF. The DNA for the CDR3 is TGTGCCAGCACCTTAGGGACGGGGGGGCGGTTCGATCAGCCCCAGCATTTT.

The V and J genes are TRBV19 and TRBJ1-5; 11 bases line up with TRBD1. This CDR3 contains 15 residues. Trimming cost V 1 base and J 5 bases; bases outside gene matches: 1. Looked up from germline, CDR1 is LNHDA and CDR2 is SQIVND (reference sequence). The CDR3 loop is CASSIVGQGDQPQHF. CDR3 DNA sequence: TGTGCCAGTAGTATAGTGGGACAGGGGGATCAGCCCCAGCATTTT.

This chain joins TRBV5-6 and TRBJ2-5; 9 bases are shared with TRBD1. Germline CDR1 reads SGHDT; CDR2 reads YYEEEE. V lost 3 bases and J lost 4; bases outside the gene matches: 4. This CDR3 has 14 amino acids. Here the CDR3 reads CASSSLTGGETQYF. CDR3 nucleotides: TGTGCCAGCAGCTCCCTGACAGGGGGAGAGACCCAGTACTTC.

The J gene is TRBJ1-1, the V gene TRBV5-8; D uncertain. This CDR3 is 13 amino acids long. V was trimmed by 0 bases and J by 2 bases, leaving 5 bases between them. Germline CDR1 is SGHTS and CDR2 is YDEGEE. In nucleotides, the CDR3 is TGTGCCAGCAGCTTGGCATTTAACACTGAAGCTTTCTTT. Translating gives CASSLAFNTEAFF.

The rearrangement links TRBV5-1 to TRBJ2-1; 10 bases are a match to TRBD2. With V trimmed by 6 bases and J by 4 bases, 7 bases remained unmatched. Germline CDR1 and CDR2: SGHRS and YFSETQ. The CDR3 length is 15 residues. CDR3 nucleotide sequence: TGCGCCAGCACGGATCAAGCGGGGGGGTACAATGAGCAGTTCTTC. The encoded protein is CASTDQAGGYNEQFF.

V and J are TRBV7-9 and TRBJ1-4; tentative D call: TRBD1 (5 bases). In germline, CDR1 is SEHNR, CDR2 FQNEAQ (reference sequence). The CDR3 sequence is 15 residues long. Trimming cost V 1 base and J 8 bases, with 14 bases left between them. CDR3 amino acids: CASSLVVGGGEKLFF. The CDR3 region has the DNA TGTGCCAGCAGCTTAGTGGTCGGCGGGGGAGAAAAACTGTTTTTT.